This TCR beta chain derives from a study of shared clonotypes between healthy human individuals (dated by TCRdb to between 2020 and 2021). Turning to the overall study: The cohort included a few men and two women between 18 and 49 years of age. To estimate repertoire size and how much clonotypes are shared between individuals, the study performed deep sequencing of blood TCR repertoires from roughly five healthy adults. Leukapheresis yielded between about 0.85 and 9 billion PBMCs per donor. Different laboratories and diverse techniques were used to prepare libraries and sequence TCR repertoires, to increase sequencing depth and limit assay-specific biases. For each donor, three plates each were used for CD4 naive and CD4 memory, two plates were used for CD8 naive, and one plate was used for CD8 memory. What the work shows at the level of the full study, not this receptor alone: Naive subsets generally had larger estimated clonotype richness than memory subsets did. Incomplete sequencing was indicated by rarefaction of sorted-subset datasets, despite the large sequencing depth. Compared with non-shared clonotypes, clonotypes shared by all four sorted-subset donors had higher generation probabilities. Because the study included only a small number of donors, the genetic and exposure-history diversity represented was limited. Pairwise subsampling led to the expectation that sequencing depth would affect the degree of clonotype sharing among donors. Only blood was sampled, and tissue TCR repertoires likely differ from those in blood. When a few donors were compared, the shared fraction of clonotypes was around 5% for naive CD4, roughly 3.4% for naive CD8, more than 2% for memory CD4, and around 0.37% for memory CD8.

TCR CDR3 regions were amplified from genomic DNA by multiplex PCR using the deep immunoSEQ assay. Genomic DNA extracted from each cell subset was distributed evenly over all wells of several immunoSEQ 96-well plates, and each plate served as one replicate. For sorted subsets, approximately 200 ng of genomic DNA, equivalent to roughly 33,000 T cell genomes, went into each replicate PCR. The purified libraries were quantified using a Qubit 3.0 fluorometer, sized with a Bioanalyzer 2100, and then quantified again using the KAPA Library Quantification kit. Every immunoSEQ 96-well plate was sequenced on a separate single-read 150-cycle Illumina NextSeq 550 flow cell. As for the authors' bioinformatics: Because the immunoSEQ output held only junctional sequences and lacked quality scores, the filtering could not match the filtering applied to full-length reads. To assign V/J genes and CDR3, sequences were annotated using PyIR, a Python wrapper for IgBLAST v1.9, with IMGT germline references. Reads were filtered out if the reads had weak V/J assignments (E-value above 1e-6), no CDR3, stop codons, out-of-frame junctions, or ambiguous translated residues. V3J clonotypes were defined as sequences sharing the same inferred V gene, J gene, and CDR3 amino acid sequence. Percentage overlap between repertoires was computed as shared unique clonotypes divided by the size of the smaller repertoire. Repertoire richness was assessed with RTK rarefaction, the Chao1 estimator, and Recon v2.1 estimates of unobserved clonotypes. Generation probabilities were computed with OLGA for all TCRbeta clonotypes obtained by the gDNA method from four donors. TCRdb holds this immuneACCESS table with in-frame rearrangements only. Some clones are missing; in checked studies, unresolved V genes explain under half, and the rest has no known cause. V, J and clone size are those of that table, while D and trimming were read from the DNA. Within this sample are over 1.4 million clones, with 95% to 97% of them counted one time only. 1% to 1.5% of the sample is taken by the ten largest.

The CDR3 runs 14 amino acids, cysteine and phenylalanine included. Of all the DNA, just the CDR3 is kept, 42 bases in frame from base 1. Germline trimming: 4 bases from V, 2 bases from J; junction bases outside gene matches: 5. CDR1 and CDR2 are drawn from the germline V gene: SGHRS, YFSETQ. Donors were healthy HIV-negative adults with no recently reported acute infections or vaccinations. Every donor was a Caucasian adult living in Nashville, Tennessee, USA. Magnetic negative selection was used to enrich CD4+ T cells, after which naive cells were positively selected on CD45RA and the negative fraction became the memory subset. Blood was collected by leukapheresis, and PBMCs were isolated by Ficoll-Histopaque density gradient centrifugation and then cryopreserved in liquid nitrogen vapor phase. Analytical flow cytometry was used to check the purity and quantity of every magnetically sorted T cell population. Each sorted fraction had its genomic DNA isolated and then quantified by UV absorbance on a Nanodrop 2000c.

In the case of this clone: Its antigen is unknown. The sample holds no much larger clone one base away, and base qualities are not on file.

The source material was naive CD4+ T cells sorted from blood. The label giving this sample's cell subset or site can be read as: CD45RA+ positively selected. This TCR came from a man aged 25 to 45 in good health. The chain is assembled from TRBV5-1 and TRBJ2-7, with 8 central nucleotides matching TRBD2. In nucleotide form, the sequence is TGCGCCAGCAGCCTCCGGGGGGGACCCTACGAGCAGTACTTC. It codes for CASSLRGGPYEQYF.